The 22 T cell receptor beta chains listed next were all sequenced from one sample in a study of blood T cells in healthy people across ages. With a J-beta primer mix and a sample-barcoded 5' primer, a second PCR ran roughly 6 to 11 cycles. Each CDR3 protein gets one entry after TCRdb re-called the 5' RACE reads with MiXCR. The sample includes approximately 810,000 distinct CDR3 sequences, around 36% seen only once; the top ten take 10% to 15%. Sequencing used blood. These receptors all come from a man aged 18-30 years in good health.

Concerning this clonotype itself: A read error may explain this, as a much larger clone is one base away. This chain links TRBV6-5 with TRBJ2-7; TRBD1 matches at 7 bases. Per germline, CDR1 MNHEY and CDR2 SVGAGI. This CDR3 has 15 residues. The CDR3, as DNA: TGTACCAGCAGCCGGACAGGCTTACTCTCCTACGAGCAGTACTTC. Protein product: CTSSRTGLLSYEQYF.

The table lists this clonotype with a few counts. The rearrangement joins TRBV20-1 to TRBJ2-3; TRBD1 is a possible D gene (5 bases). The CDR3 runs to 15 residues. Germline assignment: CDR1 DFQATT and CDR2 SNEGSKA (reference sequence). The V end lost 6 bases, the J end lost 4 bases, and 20 bases lay between the germline ends. The CDR3 region is CSATDIGVNSDTQYF. For the CDR3, the DNA is TGCAGTGCCACGGACATAGGGGTTAATTCAGATACGCAGTATTTT.

The CDR3 here is CASSWLENSNNEQFF. CDR3 bases: TGTGCCAGCAGCTGGTTAGAGAACAGCAACAATGAGCAGTTCTTC. The gene calls are TRBV14 and TRBJ2-1; D ambiguous. V lost 5 bases to trimming and J lost 5 bases, with 16 bases between them. The CDR3 spans 15 residues. Germline CDR1 reads SGHDN; CDR2 reads FVKESK.

As to this clonotype: A clone one base away is much larger, so this may be a read error. This rearrangement joins TRBV4-3 to TRBJ2-7; no clear D gene. From germline, CDR1 is LGHNA and CDR2 YSLEER. Between the trimmed V and J ends, which lost 1 base and 10 bases, there was a span of 20 bases. This CDR3 contains 15 residues. CDR3 in amino acids: CASSQASGPREAQYF. The CDR3 DNA sequence: TGCGCCAGCAGCCAAGCTTCCGGGCCTAGAGAGGCCCAGTACTTC.

The chain recombines TRBV6-6 with TRBJ1-4; no clear D gene. Per germline, CDR1 MNHNY and CDR2 SVGAGI (reference sequence). The CDR3 consists of 14 residues. V dropped 5 bases and J dropped 8 bases, with 15 bases sitting between them. DNA for the CDR3: TGTGCCAGCAGTGACACTTTCTCGGGGGAAAAACTGTTTTTT. Amino acids: CASSDTFSGEKLFF.

V usage is TRBV7-8 and J usage is TRBJ1-6; D is ambiguous. V gave up 3 bases and J gave up 7 bases, with 16 bases separating them. The V gene's germline CDR1 is SGHVS and CDR2 FQNEAQ. The CDR3 extends over 16 amino acids. The CDR3 DNA is TGTGCCAGCAGCTTCCCCCGCGCGGCCAGCAATTCACCCCTCCACTTT. Its protein is CASSFPRAASNSPLHF.

V gene TRBV4-1 combines with J gene TRBJ1-6; TRBD1 matches at 8 bases. This CDR3 region has 15 residues. Germline lookup yields CDR1 MGHRA and CDR2 YSYEKL. With 5 bases clipped from V and 6 bases from J, the junction kept 6 bases outside the gene matches. In DNA form, the CDR3 reads TGCGCCAGCAGCGCGCGGACAGGGACTAATTCACCCCTCCACTTT. Amino acid sequence: CASSARTGTNSPLHF.

In its sample, this clonotype was seen many times. The J gene is TRBJ2-3, the V gene TRBV12-3 or TRBV12-4; the match to TRBD2 covers 7 bases. There are 14 residues in the CDR3. Germline trimming cut 7 bases from V and 4 bases from J; bases unmatched to any gene: 8. The chain's CDR3 is CASTQRLAADTQYF. Here the CDR3 DNA reads TGTGCCAGCACCCAGAGACTAGCAGCAGATACGCAGTATTTT.

The chain joins TRBV29-1 to TRBJ2-5, with D possibly called TRBD1 or TRBD2 (6 bases each). The CDR3 is 14 residues long. CDR1 and CDR2 from the germline V gene are SQVTM and ANQGSEA. The germline V and J ends were trimmed by 1 base and 4 bases, with 13 bases remaining between them. The CDR3 nucleotides are TGCAGCGTTGAAGGACTAGGGGGGCGAGAGACCCAGTACTTC. Translating gives CSVEGLGGRETQYF. Based on the CDR3 plus reference TRBV29-1 and TRBJ2-5, the full variable domain is SAVISQKPSRDICQRGTSLTIQCQVDSQVTMMFWYRQQPGQSLTLIATANQGSEATYESGFVIDKFPISRPNLTFSTLTVSNMSPEDSSIYLCSVEGLGGRETQYFGPGTRLLVL.

There are a few counts of this clonotype. This rearrangement joins TRBV7-9 to TRBJ2-3, with 9 nucleotides matching TRBD2. The germline CDR1 and CDR2 sequences are SEHNR and FQNEAQ (reference sequence). With V trimmed by 5 bases and J by 5 bases, 5 bases remained unmatched. This CDR3 has 14 amino acids. The CDR3 sequence: CASSLARGGDTQYF. The CDR3 bases are TGTGCCAGCAGCCTCGCGCGGGGGGGAGATACGCAGTATTTT.

This clonotype was observed a few times. The chain joins TRBV20-1 to TRBJ2-5; 7 bases match TRBD2. The CDR3 consists of 10 residues. Per the germline V gene, CDR1 is DFQATT and CDR2 is SNEGSKA (reference sequence). V was pared by 5 bases and J by 11 bases, with 5 bases of the junction left unmatched. The CDR3 spells CSAAPREQYF. CDR3 nucleotide sequence: TGCAGTGCTGCCCCGCGGGAGCAGTACTTC.

The chain couples TRBV4-1 to TRBJ2-7, with D perhaps TRBD1 or TRBD2 (5 bases each). CDR3 size: 15 residues. CDR1 and CDR2 from the germline V gene are MGHRA and YSYEKL. V shed 1 base and J shed 3 bases, with 13 bases lying between them. The CDR3 coding sequence is TGCGCCAGCAGCCAAGCAAGGGGAGTTTTCTACGAGCAGTACTTC. Translation gives CASSQARGVFYEQYF.

This clonotype appeared once. This may come from a read error, since a much larger clone is one base off. The chain uses TRBV6-2 or TRBV6-3 and TRBJ2-7; D possibly matches TRBD1 or TRBD2 (5 bases each). Per the germline V gene, CDR1 is MNHEY and CDR2 is SVGEGT. V was pared by 5 bases and J by 2 bases, with 13 bases between. This CDR3 region has 14 residues. CDR3 amino acids: CASSGDRDTYEQYF. CDR3 nucleotide sequence: TGTGCCAGCAGTGGGGACCGAGACACCTACGAGCAGTACTTC.

CDR3: CASSLSGVFGEQYF. CDR3 sequence (DNA): TGTGCCAGCAGTTTATCCGGGGTTTTTGGAGAGCAGTACTTC. The gene calls are TRBV12-3 or TRBV12-4 and TRBJ2-7; the D gene is possibly TRBD2 (5 bases). CDR3 length: 14 residues. Trimming stripped 2 bases from V and 7 bases from J, with 15 bases between.

The rearrangement uses TRBV24-1 and TRBJ2-3; D tentatively fits TRBD1 or TRBD2 (7 bases each). Germline V gives CDR1 KGHDR, CDR2 SFDVKD. Trimming took off 4 bases at V and 6 bases at J, with 34 bases between the two ends. This CDR3 has 21 amino acids. DNA of the CDR3: TGTGCCACCAGTGAAGGGAAGGGACAGCTAGTTTTCCCCCGCGGGGGCGATACGCAGTATTTT. This sequence encodes CATSEGKGQLVFPRGGDTQYF.

In this sample, this clonotype turned up a few times. The V call is TRBV7-8, the J call TRBJ2-7, with 14 bases fitting TRBD2. The germline CDR1 and CDR2 sequences are SGHVS and FQNEAQ. The CDR3 has 16 residues. J gave up 4 bases and V 3 bases, and 5 bases lay outside the gene matches. In DNA form, the CDR3 reads TGTGCCAGCAGCTTCGGGACTAGCGGGAGCTGGTACGAGCAGTACTTC. This encodes CASSFGTSGSWYEQYF.

The chain links TRBV3-1 to TRBJ1-2; 12 bases agree with TRBD1. CDR1 is LGHDT, CDR2 YNNKEL, per germline (reference sequence). J gave up 4 bases and V 4 bases, and 10 bases lay outside the gene matches. This CDR3 spans 17 amino acids. The CDR3 nucleotides are TGTGCCAGCAGCCTCGGGACAGGGGGCGCGACTTTCTATGGCTACACCTTC. This gives the protein CASSLGTGGATFYGYTF. The full variable domain, in which reference TRBV3-1 and TRBJ1-2 provide the parts outside the CDR3, is DTAVSQTPKYLVTQMGNDKSIKCEQNLGHDTMYWYKQDSKKFLKIMFSYNNKELIINETVPNRFSPKSPDKAHLNLHINSLELGDSAVYFCASSLGTGGATFYGYTFGSGTRLTVV.

As for this clonotype: This may be a read error, as it is one base from a much larger clone. The rearrangement links TRBV6-5 to TRBJ2-1, with D uncertain. Germline V CDR1 and CDR2: MNHEY, SVGAGI. This CDR3 region has 16 residues. DNA of the CDR3: TGTGCCCGCAGTTATTCCGACTCGAATGCCTACAATGAGCAGTTCTTC. Protein: CARSYSDSNAYNEQFF.

The chain employs TRBV6-2 or TRBV6-3 and TRBJ2-1; 9 bases match TRBD1. The V and J ends lost 5 bases and 2 bases, in that order; junction bases with no gene match: 4. The CDR3 covers 15 residues. CDR1 is MNHEY and CDR2 is SVGEGT in the germline V gene. CDR3 sequence reads: CASSQQGAPYNEQFF. The DNA for the CDR3 is TGTGCCAGCAGTCAACAGGGGGCCCCCTACAATGAGCAGTTCTTC.

V usage is TRBV12-3 or TRBV12-4 and J usage is TRBJ1-2; TRBD1 is a possible D gene (6 bases). This CDR3 is built from 14 residues. V lost 0 bases and J 8 bases, leaving 13 bases between the germline ends. The CDR3 loop is CASSLAPGATGYTF. DNA for the CDR3: TGTGCCAGCAGTTTAGCCCCGGGGGCGACGGGCTACACCTTC.

Many counts were recorded for this clonotype. The rearrangement uses TRBV12-3 or TRBV12-4 and TRBJ2-5, with D perhaps TRBD2 (5 bases). Trimming cost V 3 bases and J 5 bases, with 7 bases left between them. The CDR3 consists of 12 residues. The CDR3 loop is CASSFGEETQYF. CDR3 DNA: TGTGCCAGCAGTTTTGGGGAGGAGACCCAGTACTTC.

This clonotype was seen ten or more times. This chain joins TRBV20-1 and TRBJ1-6; 7 bases fit TRBD1. This CDR3 region has 12 residues. Germline V gene sequence: CDR1 DFQATT, CDR2 SNEGSKA (reference sequence). CDR3 coding DNA: TGCAGCACCGGGACAGAAAATTCACCCCTCCACTTT. It yields the protein CSTGTENSPLHF.